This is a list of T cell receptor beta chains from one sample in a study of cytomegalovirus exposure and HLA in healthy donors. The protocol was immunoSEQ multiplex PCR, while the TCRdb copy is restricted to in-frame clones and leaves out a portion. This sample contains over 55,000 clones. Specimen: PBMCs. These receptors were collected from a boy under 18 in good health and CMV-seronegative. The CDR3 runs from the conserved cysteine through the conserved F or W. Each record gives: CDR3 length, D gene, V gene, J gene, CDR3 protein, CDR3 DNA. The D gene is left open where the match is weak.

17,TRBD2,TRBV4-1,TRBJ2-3,CASSQEVAGGGTDTQYF,TGCGCCAGCAGCCAAGAAGTTGCGGGAGGGGGCACAGATACGCAGTATTTT
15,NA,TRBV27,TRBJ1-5,CASSLQGWSNQPQHF,TGTGCCAGCAGTCTACAGGGCTGGAGCAATCAGCCCCAGCATTTT
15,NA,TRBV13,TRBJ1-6,CASGARQNYNSPLHF,TGTGCCAGCGGAGCGAGACAGAACTATAATTCACCCCTCCACTTT
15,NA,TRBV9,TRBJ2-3,CASSSLGGVGDTQYF,TGTGCCAGCAGCTCATTAGGCGGGGTCGGGGATACGCAGTATTTT
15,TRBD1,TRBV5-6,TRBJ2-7,CASSTRWTGRDEQYF,TGTGCCAGCAGCACCAGGTGGACAGGCCGAGATGAGCAGTACTTC
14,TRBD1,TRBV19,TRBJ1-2,CASSDDRDREGYTF,TGTGCCAGTAGTGACGACCGGGACAGGGAAGGCTACACCTTC
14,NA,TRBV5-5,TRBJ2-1,CASSLVGIRNEQFF,TGTGCCAGCAGCCTAGTTGGAATCCGCAATGAGCAGTTCTTC
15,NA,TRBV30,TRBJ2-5,CAWREQTVYQETQYF,TGTGCCTGGAGAGAACAGACCGTGTACCAAGAGACCCAGTACTTC
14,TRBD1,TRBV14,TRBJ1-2,CASSQTGAGYGYTF,TGTGCCAGCAGCCAGACAGGGGCTGGGTATGGCTACACCTTC
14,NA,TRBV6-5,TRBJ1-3,CASQRQGQGNTIYF,TGTGCCAGCCAGCGGCAGGGGCAAGGAAACACCATATATTTT
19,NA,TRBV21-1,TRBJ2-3,CASIPLADTTGASTDTQYF,TGTGCCAGCATCCCACTCGCAGACACGACAGGTGCTAGCACAGATACGCAGTATTTT
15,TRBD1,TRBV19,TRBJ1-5,CASYPGQGSNQPQHF,TGTGCCAGTTATCCGGGACAGGGGAGCAATCAGCCCCAGCATTTT
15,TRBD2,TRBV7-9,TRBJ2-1,CASSILAGADNEQFF,TGTGCCAGCAGCATACTAGCGGGAGCAGACAATGAGCAGTTCTTC
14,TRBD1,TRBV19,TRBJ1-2,CASSIPPAGGGYTF,TGTGCCAGTAGTATCCCGCCCGCAGGGGGCGGCTACACCTTC
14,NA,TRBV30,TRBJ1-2,CARGPLGSLYGYTF,TGTGCACGAGGCCCCCTTGGGTCCCTCTATGGCTACACCTTC
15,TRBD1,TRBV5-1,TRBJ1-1,CASSGDRGMNTEAFF,TGCGCCAGCAGCGGGGACAGGGGGATGAACACTGAAGCTTTCTTT
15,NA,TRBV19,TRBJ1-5,CASSISDSHNQPQHF,TGTGCCAGTAGTATATCGGACAGCCACAATCAGCCCCAGCATTTT
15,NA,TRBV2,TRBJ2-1,CASSLDSYSYNEQFF,TGTGCCAGCAGTCTGGACTCCTACTCCTACAATGAGCAGTTCTTC
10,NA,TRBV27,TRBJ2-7,CATKRSEQYF,TGTGCCACCAAGAGAAGCGAGCAGTACTTC
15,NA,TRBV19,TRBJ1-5,CASSGYGTLNQPQHF,TGTGCCAGTAGTGGATACGGGACTCTCAATCAGCCCCAGCATTTT